This TCR beta chain was documented in a study of blood T cell repertoires in COVID-19. For the study at large: Sites across the United States, Italy and Spain contributed samples from acute and convalescent COVID-19. T cells, B-cell-depleted T cells, or PBMCs supplied cDNA or gDNA.

In the original analysis: Amplification of reference gene primers was used by the study to estimate nucleated cell counts. The data were produced by immunoSEQ multiplex PCR, yet TCRdb's version contains in-frame clones alone and is incomplete. The V and J calls and clone size come from that table; D and trimming were worked out from the DNA. The repertoire holds around 67,000 clones, with 70% to 90% as singletons. V lost 4 bases, J lost 6 bases, and 12 bases stayed unmatched. This CDR3 spans 16 amino acids. CDR1 is MGHRA and CDR2 is YSYEKL in the germline V gene. This chain joins TRBV4-1 and TRBJ2-1, with 7 bases matching TRBD2. The material sequenced was peripheral blood. The TCR comes from a woman aged 80 or over with acute or convalescent COVID-19. Here the CDR3 DNA reads TGCGCCAGCAGCCGCGAGAACCAGCGGGGAACCAATGAGCAGTTCTTC. It encodes CASSRENQRGTNEQFF.